This note documents a single T cell receptor (beta chain) sequence. Germline-derived CDR1 and CDR2 are SGHTA and FQGNSA. The CDR3 loop spans 15 amino acids. The V segment lost 2 bases and the J segment 3 bases; nucleotides outside the gene matches: 6. Amplified TCR beta CDR3 regions came from RNA transcripts. Researchers ran a first-round RT-PCR on the TCR CDR3 using the HTBI primer set. TCRdb re-derived calls from the multiplex PCR reads in MiXCR, one entry per CDR3 protein. Here the sample spans around 420,000 distinct CDR3 sequences, about a sixth being singletons. The sample belongs to a study of T cells in Graves' hyperthyroidism and ophthalmopathy.

This receptor was identified in a young woman with Graves' hyperthyroidism. Sample: blood. The rearrangement uses TRBV7-2 and TRBJ2-7; 8 positions match TRBD2. CDR3 loop: CASSLIPGGIYEQYF. For the CDR3, the DNA is TGTGCCAGCAGCTTAATCCCGGGGGGGATCTACGAGCAGTACTTC.